This paragraph covers one TCR beta chain sequence. This clonotype occurred many times. The target of this receptor is not known. The sample holds no much larger clone one base away, and base qualities are not on file. Systemically healthy Caucasian individuals from Russia, approximately 39 in total and aged 6 to 90 years, were included as donors. Ten milliliters of peripheral blood were drawn from each donor into EDTA-treated Vacutainer tubes. Ficoll-Paque density-gradient centrifugation was used to isolate PBMCs, with at least 6 million obtained per sample. Trizol reagent was used to extract total RNA from the PBMCs, yielding at least 6 micrograms per sample. Naive CD45RAhigh/CD27high T cell percentages were measured by flow cytometry on a PBMC aliquot from every donor. The data derive from a study of blood T cells in healthy people across ages (dated by TCRdb to about 2015). Turning to the overall study: Template switching captured roughly one uniquely barcoded TCR beta cDNA molecule per two T cells in model experiments. Age-related changes in TCR beta repertoire diversity were measured in the study by deep sequencing normalized with unique cDNA molecular identifiers. The donors were split into four age groups: young (average 16 years), middle-aged (39), aged (roughly 65) and long-lived (roughly 86). Donors of different ages were randomly distributed across sequencing lanes to avoid experimental bias. For two donors (one aged 18 to 29 and one aged 80 or older), the study analyzed two additional independent replicas of 1 million unique cDNA reads from the same blood draw. What the work shows at the level of the full study, not this receptor alone: Bulk unsorted PBMC profiling prevented conclusive comparison of naive and antigen-experienced compartments. Compared with the aged group, the long-lived group had more naive CD4+ T cells, fewer expanded clones and increased TCR diversity, a pattern suggesting age selection. Observed TCR beta diversity per million T cells fell roughly linearly with age, and a significant reduction was already apparent by age roughly 41. There was a strong correlation between observed TCR beta diversity and the percentage of naive T cells measured by flow cytometry. Estimates of total diversity based on one million sequenced T cells were considered lower bounds and underestimates. The CMV infection status of donors was not known, potentially confounding age-related changes in expanded clonotypes.

To prepare the library, 5' RACE was applied. A second PCR of roughly 6 to 11 cycles was run with a J-beta primer mix and a sample-barcoded 5' primer. A template-switch 5' adaptor carrying 12 random nucleotides introduced a unique molecular identifier onto each TCR beta cDNA molecule. At least 2.5 million CDR3-containing paired-end reads were obtained from each sample. The Mint cDNA synthesis kit, primed by a TRBC-specific oligonucleotide, was used to synthesize first-strand cDNA from all RNA. Following uracil-DNA glycosylase treatment, all cDNA underwent a first 18-cycle PCR with the universal primers M1SS and BC2_uni_R. As for the original processing: For normalization, 1 million high-quality reads, each with a distinct molecular identifier, were randomly selected from each sample. Reads with shared molecular identifiers were discarded instead of being binned into consensus sequences. MiTCR, set to a Q25 quality threshold and the strictest error-elimination algorithm, was used for CDR3 identification, clonotype clustering and error correction. A nonparametric unseen species model with Euler transformation was used to estimate lower-bound total TCR beta diversity. TCRdb reanalyzed the raw reads on its own, using fastp at Q25 for trimming and MiXCR for clone calling, and kept in-frame beta chains. Rows with one shared CDR3 protein collapse into an entry with the most common genes and DNA. These V and J calls are TCRdb output, not the study's own analysis. Across this sample there are 1.5 million to 2 million distinct CDR3 sequences, with roughly 43% seen only once. The ten largest account for under 25% of the sample.

Via the germline V gene (reference sequence), CDR1 is SEHNR and CDR2 FQNEAQ. Germline trimming: 5 bases from V, 5 bases from J; junction bases outside gene matches: 6. Measured from the cysteine to the phenylalanine, the CDR3 is 13 residues long. The kept DNA is CDR3 alone, 39 bases in frame from the first base. The sequencing sample was made of blood. Recombination linked TRBV7-9 to TRBJ2-7; 7 bases in between match TRBD2. The origin of this receptor is a human donor in good health. The DNA is TGTGCCAGCAGCCAATCGGGGGGTAACGAGCAGTACTTC. Translation gives CASSQSGGNEQYF.